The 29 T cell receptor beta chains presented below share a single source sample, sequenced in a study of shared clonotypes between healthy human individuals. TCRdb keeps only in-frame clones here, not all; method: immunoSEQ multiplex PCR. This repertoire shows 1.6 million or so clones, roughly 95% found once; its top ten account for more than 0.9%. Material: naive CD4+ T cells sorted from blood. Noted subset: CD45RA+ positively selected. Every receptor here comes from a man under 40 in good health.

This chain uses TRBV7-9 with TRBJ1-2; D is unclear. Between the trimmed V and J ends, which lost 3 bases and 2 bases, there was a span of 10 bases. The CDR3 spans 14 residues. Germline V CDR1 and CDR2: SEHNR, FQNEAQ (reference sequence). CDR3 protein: CASSFWEANYGYTF. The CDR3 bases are TGTGCCAGCAGCTTCTGGGAAGCGAACTATGGCTACACCTTC.

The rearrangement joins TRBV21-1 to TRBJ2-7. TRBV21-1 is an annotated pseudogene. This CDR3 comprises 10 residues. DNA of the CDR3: TGTGCCAGCAGCAATGGATTGCAGTACTTC. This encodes CASSNGLQYF.

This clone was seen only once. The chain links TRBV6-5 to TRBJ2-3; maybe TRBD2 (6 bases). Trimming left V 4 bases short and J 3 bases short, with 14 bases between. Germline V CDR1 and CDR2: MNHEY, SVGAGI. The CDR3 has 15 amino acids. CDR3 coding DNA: TGTGCCAGCAGTTCGGTCGCGGGAACAACAGATACGCAGTATTTT. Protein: CASSSVAGTTDTQYF.

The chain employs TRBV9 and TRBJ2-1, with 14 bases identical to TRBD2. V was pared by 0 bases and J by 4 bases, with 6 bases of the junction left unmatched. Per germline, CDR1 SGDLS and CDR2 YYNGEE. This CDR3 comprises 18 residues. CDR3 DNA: TGTGCCAGCAGCGTAGGGGGACTAGCGGGAGCAGAATACAATGAGCAGTTCTTC. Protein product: CASSVGGLAGAEYNEQFF. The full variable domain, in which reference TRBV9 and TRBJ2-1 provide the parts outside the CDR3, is DSGVTQTPKHLITATGQRVTLRCSPRSGDLSVYWYQQSLDQGLQFLIQYYNGEERAKGNILERFSAQQFPDLHSELNLSSLELGDSALYFCASSVGGLAGAEYNEQFFGPGTRLTVL.

CDR3 residues: CASSEPGVYTGELFF. The DNA for the CDR3 is TGTGCCAGCAGTGAACCGGGGGTCTACACCGGGGAGCTGTTTTTT. V and J are TRBV25-1 and TRBJ2-2, with a tentative D call TRBD2 (6 bases). This CDR3 spans 15 amino acids. Germline-derived CDR1 and CDR2 are MGHDK and SYGVNS. The V and J ends lost 2 bases and 3 bases respectively, with 10 bases between them.

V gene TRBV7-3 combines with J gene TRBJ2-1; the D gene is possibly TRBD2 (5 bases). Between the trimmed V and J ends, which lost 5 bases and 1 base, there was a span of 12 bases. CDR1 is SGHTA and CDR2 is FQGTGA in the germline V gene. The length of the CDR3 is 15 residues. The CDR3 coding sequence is TGTGCCAGCAGCCCCGTCGGGGTTTCCTACAATGAGCAGTTCTTC. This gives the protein CASSPVGVSYNEQFF.

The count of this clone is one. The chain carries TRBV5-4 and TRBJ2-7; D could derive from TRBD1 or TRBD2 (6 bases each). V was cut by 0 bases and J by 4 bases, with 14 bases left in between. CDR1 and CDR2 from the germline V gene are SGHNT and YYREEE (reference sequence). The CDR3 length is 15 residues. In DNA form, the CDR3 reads TGTGCCAGCAGCTTGGAGGGGGGAAGTTGGTACGAGCAGTACTTC. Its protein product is CASSLEGGSWYEQYF.

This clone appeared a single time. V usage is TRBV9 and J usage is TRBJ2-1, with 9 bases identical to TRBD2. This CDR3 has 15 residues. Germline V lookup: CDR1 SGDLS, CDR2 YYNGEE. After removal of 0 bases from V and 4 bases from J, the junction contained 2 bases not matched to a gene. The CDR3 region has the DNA TGTGCCAGCAGCGTAGAGGCGGGAGGGTACAATGAGCAGTTCTTC. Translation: CASSVEAGGYNEQFF. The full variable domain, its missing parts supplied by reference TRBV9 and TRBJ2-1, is DSGVTQTPKHLITATGQRVTLRCSPRSGDLSVYWYQQSLDQGLQFLIQYYNGEERAKGNILERFSAQQFPDLHSELNLSSLELGDSALYFCASSVEAGGYNEQFFGPGTRLTVL.

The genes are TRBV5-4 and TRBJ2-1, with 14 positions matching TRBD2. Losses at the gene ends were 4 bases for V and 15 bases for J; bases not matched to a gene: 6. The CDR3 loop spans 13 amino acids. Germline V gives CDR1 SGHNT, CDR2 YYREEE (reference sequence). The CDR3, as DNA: TGTGCCAGCAGCCCGGGACTAGCGGGAGTAGGGTTCTTC. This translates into CASSPGLAGVGFF.

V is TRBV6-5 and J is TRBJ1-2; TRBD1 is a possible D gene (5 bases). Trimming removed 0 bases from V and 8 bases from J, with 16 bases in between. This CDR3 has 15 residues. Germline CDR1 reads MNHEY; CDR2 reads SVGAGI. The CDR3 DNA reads TGTGCCAGCAGTTACTCTAAAACCGGGGGTCGGGGCTACACCTTC. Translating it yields CASSYSKTGGRGYTF.

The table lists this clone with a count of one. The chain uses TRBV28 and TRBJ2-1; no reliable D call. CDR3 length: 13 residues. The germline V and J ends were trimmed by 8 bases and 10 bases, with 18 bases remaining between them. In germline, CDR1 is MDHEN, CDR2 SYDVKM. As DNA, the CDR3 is TGTGCCAGCGTAAGCTTTGACTCTAGGGAGCAGTTCTTC. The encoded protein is CASVSFDSREQFF.

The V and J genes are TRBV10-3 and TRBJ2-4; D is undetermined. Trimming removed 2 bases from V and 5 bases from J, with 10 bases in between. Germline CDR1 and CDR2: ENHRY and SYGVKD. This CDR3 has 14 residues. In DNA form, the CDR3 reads TGTGCCATCAGTGAGCGGGCGGTTGAAAACATTCAGTACTTC. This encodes CAISERAVENIQYF.

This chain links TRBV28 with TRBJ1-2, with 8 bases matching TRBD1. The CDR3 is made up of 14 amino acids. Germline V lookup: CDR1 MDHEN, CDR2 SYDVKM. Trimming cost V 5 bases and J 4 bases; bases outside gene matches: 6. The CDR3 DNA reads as TGTGCCAGCAGTACCCCGGACAGGGCCTATGGCTACACCTTC. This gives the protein CASSTPDRAYGYTF.

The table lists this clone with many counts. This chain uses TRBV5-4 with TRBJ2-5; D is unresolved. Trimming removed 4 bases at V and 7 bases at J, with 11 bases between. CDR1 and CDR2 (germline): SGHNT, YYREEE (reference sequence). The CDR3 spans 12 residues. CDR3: CASSNDGRTQYF. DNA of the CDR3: TGTGCCAGCAGCAACGATGGGCGGACCCAGTACTTC. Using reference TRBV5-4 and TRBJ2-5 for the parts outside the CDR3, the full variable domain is ETGVTQSPTHLIKTRGQQVTLRCSSQSGHNTVSWYQQALGQGPQFIFQYYREEENGRGNFPPRFSGLQFPNYSSELNVNALELDDSALYLCASSNDGRTQYFGPGTRLLVL.

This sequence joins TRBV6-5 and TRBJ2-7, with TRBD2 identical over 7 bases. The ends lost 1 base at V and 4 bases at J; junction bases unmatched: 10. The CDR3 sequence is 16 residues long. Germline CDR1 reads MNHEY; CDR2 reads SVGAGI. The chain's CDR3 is CASSYFRDYNIYEQYF. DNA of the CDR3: TGTGCCAGCAGTTACTTCCGGGACTACAACATTTACGAGCAGTACTTC.

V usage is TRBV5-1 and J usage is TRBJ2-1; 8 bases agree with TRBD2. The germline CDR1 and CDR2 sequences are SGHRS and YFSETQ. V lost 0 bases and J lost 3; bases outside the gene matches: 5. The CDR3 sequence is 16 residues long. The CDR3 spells CASSLGPSGLYNEQFF. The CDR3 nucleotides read TGCGCCAGCAGCTTGGGTCCTAGCGGGCTCTACAATGAGCAGTTCTTC.

Written as DNA, the CDR3 is TGTGCCAGCCGACCCATGAACACTGAAGCTTTCTTT. The encoded protein is CASRPMNTEAFF. V and J are TRBV28 and TRBJ1-1; no firm D call. The CDR3 has 12 residues. V gave up 8 bases and J gave up 0 bases, with 7 bases separating them. Germline CDR1 MDHEN, CDR2 SYDVKM.

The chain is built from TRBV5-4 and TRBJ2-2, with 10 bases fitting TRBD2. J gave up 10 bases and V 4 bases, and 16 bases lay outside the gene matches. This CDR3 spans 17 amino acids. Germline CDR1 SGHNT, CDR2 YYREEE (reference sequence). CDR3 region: CASSELGVPSGSAELFF. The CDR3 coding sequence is TGTGCCAGCAGCGAACTGGGAGTACCTAGCGGGAGTGCGGAGCTGTTTTTT.

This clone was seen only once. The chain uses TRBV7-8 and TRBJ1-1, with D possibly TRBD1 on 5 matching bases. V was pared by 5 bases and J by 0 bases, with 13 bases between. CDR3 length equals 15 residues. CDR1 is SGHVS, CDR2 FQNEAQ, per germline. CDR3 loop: CASSPRGSMNTEAFF. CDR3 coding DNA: TGTGCCAGCAGCCCTCGGGGCAGCATGAACACTGAAGCTTTCTTT. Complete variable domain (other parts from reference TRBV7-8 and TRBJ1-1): GAGVSQSPRYKVAKRGQDVALRCDPISGHVSLFWYQQALGQGPEFLTYFQNEAQLDKSGLPSDRFFAERPEGSVSTLKIQRTQQEDSAVYLCASSPRGSMNTEAFFGQGTRLTVV.

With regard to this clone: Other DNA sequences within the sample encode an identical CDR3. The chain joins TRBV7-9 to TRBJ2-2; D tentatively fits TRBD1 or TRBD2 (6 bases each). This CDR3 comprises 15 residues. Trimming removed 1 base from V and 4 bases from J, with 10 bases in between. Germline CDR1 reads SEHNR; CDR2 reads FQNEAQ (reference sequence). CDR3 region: CASSLEGGSTGELFF. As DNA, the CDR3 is TGTGCCAGCAGCTTAGAGGGGGGATCCACCGGGGAGCTGTTTTTT.

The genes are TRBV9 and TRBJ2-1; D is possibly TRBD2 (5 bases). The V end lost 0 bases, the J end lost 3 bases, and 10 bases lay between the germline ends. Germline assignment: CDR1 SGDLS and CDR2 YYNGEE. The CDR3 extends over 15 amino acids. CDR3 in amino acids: CASSVALDYYNEQFF. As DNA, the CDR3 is TGTGCCAGCAGCGTAGCTCTTGACTACTACAATGAGCAGTTCTTC. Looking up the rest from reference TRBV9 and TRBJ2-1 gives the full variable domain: DSGVTQTPKHLITATGQRVTLRCSPRSGDLSVYWYQQSLDQGLQFLIQYYNGEERAKGNILERFSAQQFPDLHSELNLSSLELGDSALYFCASSVALDYYNEQFFGPGTRLTVL.

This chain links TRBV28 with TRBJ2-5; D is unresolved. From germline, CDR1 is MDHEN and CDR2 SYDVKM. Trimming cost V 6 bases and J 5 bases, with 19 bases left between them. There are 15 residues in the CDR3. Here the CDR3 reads CASRKGSRSYETQYF. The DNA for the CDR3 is TGTGCCAGCAGGAAAGGTAGTCGGTCTTATGAGACCCAGTACTTC.

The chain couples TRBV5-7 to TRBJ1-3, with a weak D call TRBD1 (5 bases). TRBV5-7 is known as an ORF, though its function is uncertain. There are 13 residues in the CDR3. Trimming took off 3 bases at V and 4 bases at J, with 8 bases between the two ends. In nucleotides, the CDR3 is TGTGCCAGCAGCTCCGGGGACGGAAACACCATATATTTT. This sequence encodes CASSSGDGNTIYF.

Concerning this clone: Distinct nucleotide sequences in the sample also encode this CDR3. DNA of the CDR3: TGTGCCAGCAGCTTAAGCGGGACTAGCACAGATACGCAGTATTTT. The encoded protein is CASSLSGTSTDTQYF. The rearrangement links TRBV7-3 to TRBJ2-3; tentatively, D is TRBD2 (6 bases). The CDR3 covers 15 residues. V gave up 1 base and J gave up 0 bases, with 8 bases separating them. The germline gives CDR1 SGHTA, CDR2 FQGTGA. Variable domain in full (rest from reference TRBV7-3 and TRBJ2-3): GAGVSQTPSNKVTEKGKYVELRCDPISGHTALYWYRQSLGQGPEFLIYFQGTGAADDSGLPNDRFFAVRPEGSVSTLKIQRTERGDSAVYLCASSLSGTSTDTQYFGPGTRLTVL.

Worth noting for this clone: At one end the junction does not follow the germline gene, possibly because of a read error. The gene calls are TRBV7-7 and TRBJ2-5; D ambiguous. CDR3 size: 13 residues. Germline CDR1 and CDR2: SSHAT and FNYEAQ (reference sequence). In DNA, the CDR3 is TGTGCTAGCAGCCGTCGTTCGCAAGAGACCCAGTACTTC. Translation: CASSRRSQETQYF.

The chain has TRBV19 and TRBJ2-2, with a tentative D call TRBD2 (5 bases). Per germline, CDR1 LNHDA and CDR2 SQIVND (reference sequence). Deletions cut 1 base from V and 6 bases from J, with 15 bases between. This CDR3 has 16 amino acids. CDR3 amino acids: CASSIGTGFGAGELFF. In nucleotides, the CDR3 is TGTGCCAGTAGTATAGGGACGGGGTTCGGAGCCGGGGAGCTGTTTTTT.

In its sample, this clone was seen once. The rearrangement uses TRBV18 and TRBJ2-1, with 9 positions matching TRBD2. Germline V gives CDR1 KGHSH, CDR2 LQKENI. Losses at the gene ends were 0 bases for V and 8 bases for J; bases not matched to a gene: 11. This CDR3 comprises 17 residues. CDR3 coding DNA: TGTGCCAGCTCACCACCCGCGGGAGGGCCCTCTTCCGATGAGCAGTTCTTC. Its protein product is CASSPPAGGPSSDEQFF.

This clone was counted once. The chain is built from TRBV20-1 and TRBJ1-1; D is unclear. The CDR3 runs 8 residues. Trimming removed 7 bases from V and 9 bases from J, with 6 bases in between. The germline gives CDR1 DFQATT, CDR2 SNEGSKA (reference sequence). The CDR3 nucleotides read TGCAGTGGACCGCAAGCTTTCTTT. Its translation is CSGPQAFF.

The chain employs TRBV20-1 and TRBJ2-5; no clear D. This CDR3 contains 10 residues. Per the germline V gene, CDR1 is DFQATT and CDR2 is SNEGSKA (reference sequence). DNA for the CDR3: TGCACCCTTTTACAAGAGACCCAGTACTTC. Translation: CTLLQETQYF.